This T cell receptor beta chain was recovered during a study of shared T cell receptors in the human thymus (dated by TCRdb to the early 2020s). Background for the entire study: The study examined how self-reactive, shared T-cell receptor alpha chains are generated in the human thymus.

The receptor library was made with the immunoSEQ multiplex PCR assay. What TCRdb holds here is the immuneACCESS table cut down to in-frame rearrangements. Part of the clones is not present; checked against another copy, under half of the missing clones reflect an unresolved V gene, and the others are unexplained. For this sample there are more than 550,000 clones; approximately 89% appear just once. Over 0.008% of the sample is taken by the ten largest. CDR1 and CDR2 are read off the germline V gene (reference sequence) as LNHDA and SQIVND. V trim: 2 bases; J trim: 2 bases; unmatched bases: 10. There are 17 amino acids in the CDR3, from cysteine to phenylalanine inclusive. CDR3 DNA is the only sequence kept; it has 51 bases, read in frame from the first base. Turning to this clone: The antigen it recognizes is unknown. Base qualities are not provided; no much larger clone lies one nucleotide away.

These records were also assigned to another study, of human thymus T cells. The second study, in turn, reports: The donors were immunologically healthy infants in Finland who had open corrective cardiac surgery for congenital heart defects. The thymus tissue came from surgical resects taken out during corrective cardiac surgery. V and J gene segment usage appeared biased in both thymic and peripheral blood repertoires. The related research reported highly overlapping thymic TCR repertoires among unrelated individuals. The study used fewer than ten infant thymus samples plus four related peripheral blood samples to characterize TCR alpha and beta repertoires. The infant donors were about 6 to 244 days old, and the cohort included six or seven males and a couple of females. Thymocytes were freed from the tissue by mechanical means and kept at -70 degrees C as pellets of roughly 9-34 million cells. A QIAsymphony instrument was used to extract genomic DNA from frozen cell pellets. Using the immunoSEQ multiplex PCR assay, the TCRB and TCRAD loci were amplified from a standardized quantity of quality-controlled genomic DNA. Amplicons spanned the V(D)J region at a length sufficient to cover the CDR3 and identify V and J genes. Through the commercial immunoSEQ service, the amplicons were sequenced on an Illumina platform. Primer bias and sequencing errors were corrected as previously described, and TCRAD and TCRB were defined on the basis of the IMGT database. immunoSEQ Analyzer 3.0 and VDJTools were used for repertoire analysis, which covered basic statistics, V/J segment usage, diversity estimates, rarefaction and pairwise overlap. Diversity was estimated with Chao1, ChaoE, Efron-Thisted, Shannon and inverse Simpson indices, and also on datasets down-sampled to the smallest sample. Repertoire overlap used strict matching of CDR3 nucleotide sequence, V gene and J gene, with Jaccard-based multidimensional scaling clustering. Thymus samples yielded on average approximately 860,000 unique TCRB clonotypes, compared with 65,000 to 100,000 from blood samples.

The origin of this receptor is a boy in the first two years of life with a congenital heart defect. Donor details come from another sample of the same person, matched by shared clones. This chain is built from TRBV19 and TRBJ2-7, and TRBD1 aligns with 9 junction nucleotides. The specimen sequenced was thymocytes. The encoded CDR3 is CASSILGPGQGAYEQYF. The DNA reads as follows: TGTGCCAGTAGTATATTGGGACCGGGACAGGGAGCCTACGAGCAGTACTTC.